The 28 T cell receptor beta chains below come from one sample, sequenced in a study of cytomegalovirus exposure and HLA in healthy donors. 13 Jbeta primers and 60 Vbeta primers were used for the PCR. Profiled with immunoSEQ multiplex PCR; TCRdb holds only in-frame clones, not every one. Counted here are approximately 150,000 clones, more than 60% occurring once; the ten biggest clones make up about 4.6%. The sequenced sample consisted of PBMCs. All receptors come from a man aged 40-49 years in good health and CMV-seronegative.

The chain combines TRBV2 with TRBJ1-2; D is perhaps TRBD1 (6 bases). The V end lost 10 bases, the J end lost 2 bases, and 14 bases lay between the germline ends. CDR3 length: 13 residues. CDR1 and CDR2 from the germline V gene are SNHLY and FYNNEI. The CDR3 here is CATLGGRNYGYTF. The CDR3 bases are TGTGCCACCCTTGGGGGCCGGAACTATGGCTACACCTTC.

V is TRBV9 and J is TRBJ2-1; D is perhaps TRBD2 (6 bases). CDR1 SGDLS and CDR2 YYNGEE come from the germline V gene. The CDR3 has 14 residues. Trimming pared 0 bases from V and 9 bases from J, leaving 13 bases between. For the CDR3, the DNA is TGTGCCAGCAGCGTAGAACTAGCACGGGGTGAGCAGTTCTTC. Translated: CASSVELARGEQFF.

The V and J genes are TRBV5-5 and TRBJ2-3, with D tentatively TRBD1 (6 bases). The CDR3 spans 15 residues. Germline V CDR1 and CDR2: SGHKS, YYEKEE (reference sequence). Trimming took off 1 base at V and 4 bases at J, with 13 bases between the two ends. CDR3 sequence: CASSLNRVPADTQYF. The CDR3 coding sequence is TGTGCCAGCAGCTTGAACAGGGTACCGGCAGATACGCAGTATTTT.

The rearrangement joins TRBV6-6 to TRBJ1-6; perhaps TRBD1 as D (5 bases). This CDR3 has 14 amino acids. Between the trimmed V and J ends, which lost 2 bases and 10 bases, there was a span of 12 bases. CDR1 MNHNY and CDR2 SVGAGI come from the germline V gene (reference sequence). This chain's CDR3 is CASSYGPQGSPLHF. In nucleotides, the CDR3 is TGTGCCAGCAGTTACGGGCCCCAGGGATCACCCCTCCACTTT.

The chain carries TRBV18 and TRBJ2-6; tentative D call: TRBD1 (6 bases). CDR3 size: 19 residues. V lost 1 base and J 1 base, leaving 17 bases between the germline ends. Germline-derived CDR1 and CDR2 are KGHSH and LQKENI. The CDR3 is CASSPRRGQIGSGANVLTF. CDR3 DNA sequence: TGTGCCAGCTCACCACGCAGAGGACAGATCGGTTCTGGGGCCAACGTCCTGACTTTC. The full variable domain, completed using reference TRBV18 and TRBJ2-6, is NAGVMQNPRHLVRRRGQEARLRCSPMKGHSHVYWYRQLPEEGLKFMVYLQKENIIDESGMPKERFSAEFPKEGPSILRIQQVVRGDSAAYFCASSPRRGQIGSGANVLTFGAGSRLTVL.

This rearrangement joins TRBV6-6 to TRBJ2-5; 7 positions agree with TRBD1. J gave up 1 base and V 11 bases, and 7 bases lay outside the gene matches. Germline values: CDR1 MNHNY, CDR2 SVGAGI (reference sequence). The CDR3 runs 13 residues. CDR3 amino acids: CAGRQGFQETQYF. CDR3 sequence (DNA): TGTGCCGGCCGACAGGGTTTCCAAGAGACCCAGTACTTC.

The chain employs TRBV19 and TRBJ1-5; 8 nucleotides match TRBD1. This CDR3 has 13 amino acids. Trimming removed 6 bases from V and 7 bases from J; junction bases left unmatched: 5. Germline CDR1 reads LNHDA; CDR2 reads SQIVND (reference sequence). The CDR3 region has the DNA TGTGCCAGTAGCCCGACAGGGGTACAGCCCCAGCATTTT. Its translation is CASSPTGVQPQHF.

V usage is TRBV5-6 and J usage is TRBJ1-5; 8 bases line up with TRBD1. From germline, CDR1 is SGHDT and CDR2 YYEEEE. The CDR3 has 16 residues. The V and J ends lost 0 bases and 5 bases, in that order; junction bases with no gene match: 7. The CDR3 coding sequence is TGTGCCAGCAGCTTGGGGACCGGGACAGGCCATCAGCCCCAGCATTTT. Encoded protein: CASSLGTGTGHQPQHF.

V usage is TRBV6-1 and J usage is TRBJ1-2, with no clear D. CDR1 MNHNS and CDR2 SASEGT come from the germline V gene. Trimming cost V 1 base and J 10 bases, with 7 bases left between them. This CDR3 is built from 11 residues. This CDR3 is CASSEGLFYTF. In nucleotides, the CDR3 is TGTGCCAGCAGTGAAGGTCTATTCTACACCTTC.

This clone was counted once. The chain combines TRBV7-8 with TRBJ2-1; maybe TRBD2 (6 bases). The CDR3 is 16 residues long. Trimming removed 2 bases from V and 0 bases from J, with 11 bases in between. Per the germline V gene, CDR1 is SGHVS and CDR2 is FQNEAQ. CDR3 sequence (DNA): TGTGCCAGCAGCTTAACTAGCCTAGCCTCCTACAATGAGCAGTTCTTC. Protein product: CASSLTSLASYNEQFF.

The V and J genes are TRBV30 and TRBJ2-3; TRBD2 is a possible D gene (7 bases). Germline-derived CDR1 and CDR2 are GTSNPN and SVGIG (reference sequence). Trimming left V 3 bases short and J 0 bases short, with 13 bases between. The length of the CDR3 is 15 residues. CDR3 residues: CAWSRGGSSTDTQYF. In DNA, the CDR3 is TGTGCCTGGAGCCGCGGGGGCAGTAGCACAGATACGCAGTATTTT.

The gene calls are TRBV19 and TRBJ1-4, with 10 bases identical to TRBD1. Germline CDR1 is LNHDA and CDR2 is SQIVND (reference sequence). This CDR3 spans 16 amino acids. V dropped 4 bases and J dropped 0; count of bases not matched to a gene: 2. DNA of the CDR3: TGTGCCAGTAGTACAGGGACAGGGGCAACTAATGAAAAACTGTTTTTT. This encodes CASSTGTGATNEKLFF.

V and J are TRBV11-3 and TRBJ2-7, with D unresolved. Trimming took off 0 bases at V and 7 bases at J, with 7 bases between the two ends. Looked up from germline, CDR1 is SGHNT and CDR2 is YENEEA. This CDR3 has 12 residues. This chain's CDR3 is CASSLDPREQYF. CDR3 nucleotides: TGTGCCAGCAGCTTAGATCCCCGGGAGCAGTACTTC.

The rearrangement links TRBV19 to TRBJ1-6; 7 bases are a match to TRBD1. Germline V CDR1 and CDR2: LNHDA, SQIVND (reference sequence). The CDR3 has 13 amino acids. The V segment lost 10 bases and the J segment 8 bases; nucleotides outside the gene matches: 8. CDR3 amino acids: CATRQGGDSPLHF. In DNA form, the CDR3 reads TGTGCCACCCGACAGGGAGGAGATTCACCCCTCCACTTT.

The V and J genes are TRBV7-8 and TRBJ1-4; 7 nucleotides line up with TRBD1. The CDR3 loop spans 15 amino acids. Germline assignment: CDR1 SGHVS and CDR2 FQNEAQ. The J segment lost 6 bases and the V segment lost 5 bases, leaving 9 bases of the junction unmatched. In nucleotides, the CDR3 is TGTGCCAGCAGCCACCTCGGGACAGCGCATGAAAAACTGTTTTTT. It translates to CASSHLGTAHEKLFF.

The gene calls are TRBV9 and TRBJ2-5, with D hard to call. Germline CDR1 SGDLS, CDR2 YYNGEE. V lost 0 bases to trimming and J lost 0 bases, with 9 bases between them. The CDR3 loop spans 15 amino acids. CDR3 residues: CASSVGGSHQETQYF. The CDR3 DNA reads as TGTGCCAGCAGCGTAGGTGGTAGCCACCAAGAGACCCAGTACTTC.

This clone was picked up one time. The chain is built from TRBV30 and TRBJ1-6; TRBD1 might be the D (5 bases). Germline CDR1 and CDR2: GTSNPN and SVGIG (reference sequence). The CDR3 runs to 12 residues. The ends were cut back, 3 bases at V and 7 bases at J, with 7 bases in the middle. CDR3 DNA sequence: TGTGCCTGGAGGCAGGGAAATTCACCCCTCCACTTT. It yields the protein CAWRQGNSPLHF.

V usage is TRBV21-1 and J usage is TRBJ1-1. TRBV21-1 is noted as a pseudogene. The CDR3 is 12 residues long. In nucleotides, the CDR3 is TGTGCCACCTCCCGGGTGGGCACTGAAGCTTTCTTT. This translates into CATSRVGTEAFF.

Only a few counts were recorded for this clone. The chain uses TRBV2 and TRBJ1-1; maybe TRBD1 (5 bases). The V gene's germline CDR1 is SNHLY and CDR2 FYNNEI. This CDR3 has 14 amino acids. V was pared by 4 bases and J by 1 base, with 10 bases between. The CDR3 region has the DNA TGTGCCAGCAGTGCCGGACATTGGAACACTGAAGCTTTCTTT. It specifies CASSAGHWNTEAFF.

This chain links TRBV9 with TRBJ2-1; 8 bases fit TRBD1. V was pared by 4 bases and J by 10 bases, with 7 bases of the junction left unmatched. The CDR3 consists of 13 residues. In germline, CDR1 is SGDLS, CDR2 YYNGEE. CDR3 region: CASSPGQGWEQFF. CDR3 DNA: TGTGCCAGCAGCCCCGGACAGGGATGGGAGCAGTTCTTC.

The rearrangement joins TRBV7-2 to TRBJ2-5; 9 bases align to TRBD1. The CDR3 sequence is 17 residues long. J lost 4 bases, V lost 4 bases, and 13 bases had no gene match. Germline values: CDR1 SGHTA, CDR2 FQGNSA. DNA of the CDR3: TGTGCCAGCAGCTCGTGGGGGGACAGGGAGGTAGGAGAGACCCAGTACTTC. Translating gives CASSSWGDREVGETQYF.

The CDR3 coding sequence is TGTGCCAGCAGTGAAAGGGGGACTAGCGGGGTCACCTTGGCCCAGTACTTC. As protein: CASSERGTSGVTLAQYF. The rearrangement uses TRBV2 and TRBJ2-5, with 13 bases identical to TRBD2. The CDR3 is 17 amino acids. Looked up from germline, CDR1 is SNHLY and CDR2 is FYNNEI. J gave up 9 bases and V 2 bases, and 12 bases lay outside the gene matches.

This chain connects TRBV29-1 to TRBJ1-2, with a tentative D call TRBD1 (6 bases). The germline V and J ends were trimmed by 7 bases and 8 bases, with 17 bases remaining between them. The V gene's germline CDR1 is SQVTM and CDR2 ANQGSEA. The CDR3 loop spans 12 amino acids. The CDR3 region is CSAVGGGDGYTF. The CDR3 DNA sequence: TGCAGCGCCGTGGGGGGGGGCGACGGCTACACCTTC.

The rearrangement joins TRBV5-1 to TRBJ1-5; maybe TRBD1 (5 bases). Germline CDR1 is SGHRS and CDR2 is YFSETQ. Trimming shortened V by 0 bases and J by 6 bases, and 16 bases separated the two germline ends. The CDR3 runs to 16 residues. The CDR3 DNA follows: TGCGCCAGCAGCTTGGATCGGGGCGACGGGAGTCAGCCCCAGCATTTT. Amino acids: CASSLDRGDGSQPQHF. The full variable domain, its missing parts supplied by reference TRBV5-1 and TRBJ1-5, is KAGVTQTPRYLIKTRGQQVTLSCSPISGHRSVSWYQQTPGQGLQFLFEYFSETQRNKGNFPGRFSGRQFSNSRSEMNVSTLELGDSALYLCASSLDRGDGSQPQHFGDGTRLSIL.

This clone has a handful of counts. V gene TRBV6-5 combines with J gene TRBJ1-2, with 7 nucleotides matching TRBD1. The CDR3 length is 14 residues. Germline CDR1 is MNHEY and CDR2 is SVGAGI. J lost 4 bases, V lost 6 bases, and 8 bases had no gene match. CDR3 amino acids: CASRGGQSRYGYTF. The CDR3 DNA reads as TGTGCCAGCAGAGGGGGACAGTCACGCTATGGCTACACCTTC.

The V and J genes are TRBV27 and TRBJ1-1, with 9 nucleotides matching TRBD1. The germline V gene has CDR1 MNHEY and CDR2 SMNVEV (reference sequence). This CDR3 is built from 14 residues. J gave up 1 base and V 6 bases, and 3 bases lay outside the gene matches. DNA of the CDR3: TGTGCCAGCAGGCTGACAGGGGGGAACACTGAAGCTTTCTTT. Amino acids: CASRLTGGNTEAFF.

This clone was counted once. CDR3 in DNA: TGCGCCAGCAGCCCCGGGGACAGCCAAGAGACCCAGTACTTC. The encoded protein is CASSPGDSQETQYF. V gene TRBV4-1 combines with J gene TRBJ2-5, with 7 bases fitting TRBD1. V was clipped by 4 bases and J by 1 base; unmatched bases: 3. The CDR3 covers 14 residues. Germline CDR1 reads MGHRA; CDR2 reads YSYEKL.

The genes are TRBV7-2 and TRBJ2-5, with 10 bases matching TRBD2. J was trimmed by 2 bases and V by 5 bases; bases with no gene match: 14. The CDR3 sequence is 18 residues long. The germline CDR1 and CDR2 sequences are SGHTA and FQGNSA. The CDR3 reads CASSVGGLSGGSQETQYF. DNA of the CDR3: TGTGCCAGCAGCGTAGGGGGGCTTAGCGGGGGGTCACAAGAGACCCAGTACTTC.